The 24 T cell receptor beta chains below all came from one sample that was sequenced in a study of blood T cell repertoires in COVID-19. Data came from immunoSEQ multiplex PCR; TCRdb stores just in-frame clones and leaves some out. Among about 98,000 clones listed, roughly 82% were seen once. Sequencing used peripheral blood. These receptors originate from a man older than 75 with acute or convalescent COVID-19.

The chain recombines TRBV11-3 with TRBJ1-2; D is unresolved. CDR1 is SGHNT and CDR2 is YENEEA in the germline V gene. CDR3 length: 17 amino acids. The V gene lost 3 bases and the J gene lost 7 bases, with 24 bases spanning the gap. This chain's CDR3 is CASSFGLRESQRRGYTF. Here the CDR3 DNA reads TGTGCCAGCAGCTTCGGACTAAGGGAAAGTCAACGTCGTGGCTACACCTTC.

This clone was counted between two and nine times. The CDR3 loop reads CASSPRVSIVDTEAFF. In DNA form, the CDR3 reads TGTGCCAGCAGCCCGCGGGTCTCAATCGTGGACACTGAAGCTTTCTTT. This chain links TRBV7-2 with TRBJ1-1; no clear D gene. Trimming stripped 5 bases from V and 3 bases from J, with 19 bases between. This CDR3 has 16 amino acids. Germline V gene data show CDR1 as SGHTA and CDR2 as FQGNSA.

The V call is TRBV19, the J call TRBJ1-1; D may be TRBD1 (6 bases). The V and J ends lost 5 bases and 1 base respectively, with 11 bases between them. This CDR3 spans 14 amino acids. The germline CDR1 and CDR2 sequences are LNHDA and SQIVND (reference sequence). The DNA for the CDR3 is TGTGCCAGTAGTTCCGGACAGTCGAACACTGAAGCTTTCTTT. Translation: CASSSGQSNTEAFF.

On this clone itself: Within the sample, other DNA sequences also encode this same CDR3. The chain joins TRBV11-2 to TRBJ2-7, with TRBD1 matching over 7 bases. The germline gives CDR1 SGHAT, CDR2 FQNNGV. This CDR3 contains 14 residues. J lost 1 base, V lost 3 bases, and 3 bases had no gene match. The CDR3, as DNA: TGTGCCAGCAGCTTTGGGACAGATTCCTACGAGCAGTACTTC. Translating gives CASSFGTDSYEQYF.

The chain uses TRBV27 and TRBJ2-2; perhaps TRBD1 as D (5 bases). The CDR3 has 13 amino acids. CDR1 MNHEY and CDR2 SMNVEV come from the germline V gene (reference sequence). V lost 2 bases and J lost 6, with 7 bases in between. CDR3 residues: CASSLQGPGELFF. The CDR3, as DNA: TGTGCCAGCAGTTTACAGGGCCCCGGGGAGCTGTTTTTT.

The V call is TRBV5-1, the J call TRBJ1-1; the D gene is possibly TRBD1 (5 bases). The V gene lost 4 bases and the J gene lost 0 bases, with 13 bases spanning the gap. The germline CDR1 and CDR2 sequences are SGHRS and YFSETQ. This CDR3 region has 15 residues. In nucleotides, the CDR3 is TGCGCCAGCAGCCTCTCCGCAGGGCTGAACACTGAAGCTTTCTTT. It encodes CASSLSAGLNTEAFF. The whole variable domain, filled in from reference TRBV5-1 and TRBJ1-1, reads KAGVTQTPRYLIKTRGQQVTLSCSPISGHRSVSWYQQTPGQGLQFLFEYFSETQRNKGNFPGRFSGRQFSNSRSEMNVSTLELGDSALYLCASSLSAGLNTEAFFGQGTRLTVV.

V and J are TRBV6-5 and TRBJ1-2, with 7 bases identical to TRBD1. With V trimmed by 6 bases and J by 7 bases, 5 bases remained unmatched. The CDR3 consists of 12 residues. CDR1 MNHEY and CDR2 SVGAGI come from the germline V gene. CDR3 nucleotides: TGTGCCAGCAGCGTCAGGGGGGCTGGCTACACCTTC. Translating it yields CASSVRGAGYTF.

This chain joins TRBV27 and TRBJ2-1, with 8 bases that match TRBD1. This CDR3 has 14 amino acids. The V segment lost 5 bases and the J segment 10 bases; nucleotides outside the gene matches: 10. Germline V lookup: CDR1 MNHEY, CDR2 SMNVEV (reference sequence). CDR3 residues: CASSPKSRDREQFF. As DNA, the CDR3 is TGTGCCAGCAGTCCAAAGAGCCGGGACAGGGAGCAGTTCTTC.

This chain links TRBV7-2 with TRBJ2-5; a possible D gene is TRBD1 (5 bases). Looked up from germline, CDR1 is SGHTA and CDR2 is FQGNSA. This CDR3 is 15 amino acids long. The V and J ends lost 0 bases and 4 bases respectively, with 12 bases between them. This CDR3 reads CASSLAGPRGETQYF. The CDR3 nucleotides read TGTGCCAGCAGCTTAGCGGGGCCTAGAGGAGAGACCCAGTACTTC. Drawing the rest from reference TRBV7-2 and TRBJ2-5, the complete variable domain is GAGVSQSPSNKVTEKGKDVELRCDPISGHTALYWYRQSLGQGLEFLIYFQGNSAPDKSGLPSDRFSAERTGGSVSTLTIQRTQQEDSAVYLCASSLAGPRGETQYFGPGTRLLVL.

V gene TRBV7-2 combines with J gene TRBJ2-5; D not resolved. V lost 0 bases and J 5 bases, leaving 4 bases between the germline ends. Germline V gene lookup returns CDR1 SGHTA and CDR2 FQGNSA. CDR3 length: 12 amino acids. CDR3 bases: TGTGCCAGCAGCTTAGCTCGGGAGACCCAGTACTTC. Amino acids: CASSLARETQYF.

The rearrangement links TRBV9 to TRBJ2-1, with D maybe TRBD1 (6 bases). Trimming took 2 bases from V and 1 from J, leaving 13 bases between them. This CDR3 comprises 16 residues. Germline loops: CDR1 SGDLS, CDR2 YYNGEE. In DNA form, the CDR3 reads TGTGCCAGCAGCGTCCAGACAGGACGGTCCTACAATGAGCAGTTCTTC. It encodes CASSVQTGRSYNEQFF.

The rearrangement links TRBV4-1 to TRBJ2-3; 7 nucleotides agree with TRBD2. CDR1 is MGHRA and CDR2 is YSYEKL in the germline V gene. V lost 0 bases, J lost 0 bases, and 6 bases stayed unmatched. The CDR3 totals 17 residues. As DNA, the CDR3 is TGCGCCAGCAGCCAAGATTTCGGGGGGACGAGCACAGATACGCAGTATTTT. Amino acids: CASSQDFGGTSTDTQYF.

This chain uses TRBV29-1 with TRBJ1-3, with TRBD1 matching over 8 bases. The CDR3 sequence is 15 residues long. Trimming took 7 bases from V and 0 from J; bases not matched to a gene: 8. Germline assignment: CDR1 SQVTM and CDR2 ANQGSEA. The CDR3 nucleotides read TGCAGCGCTCAGACAGGGGCGACCTCTGGAAACACCATATATTTT. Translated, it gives CSAQTGATSGNTIYF.

CDR3: CAWSVAGAPHYYEQYF. DNA for the CDR3: TGTGCCTGGAGTGTAGCAGGGGCACCCCACTACTACGAGCAGTACTTC. This sequence joins TRBV30 and TRBJ2-7, with a weak D call TRBD1 (6 bases). Trimming took 0 bases from V and 3 from J, leaving 18 bases between them. This CDR3 comprises 16 residues. Germline CDR1 is GTSNPN and CDR2 is SVGIG (reference sequence).

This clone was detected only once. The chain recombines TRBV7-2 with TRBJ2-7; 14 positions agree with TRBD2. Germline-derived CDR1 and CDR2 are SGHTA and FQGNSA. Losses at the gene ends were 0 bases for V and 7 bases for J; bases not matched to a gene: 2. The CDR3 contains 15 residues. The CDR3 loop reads CASSLAGLAGDEQYF. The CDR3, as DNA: TGTGCCAGCAGCTTAGCGGGACTAGCGGGAGATGAGCAGTACTTC.

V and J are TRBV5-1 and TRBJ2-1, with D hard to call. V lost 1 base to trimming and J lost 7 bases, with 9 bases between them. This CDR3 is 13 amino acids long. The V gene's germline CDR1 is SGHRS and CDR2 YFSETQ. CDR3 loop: CASSLNKENEQFF. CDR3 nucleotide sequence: TGCGCCAGCAGCTTGAATAAGGAGAATGAGCAGTTCTTC.

CDR3 bases: TGTGCCAGCAGTTACGGCAATTTGGCTACCGGGGAGCTGTTTTTT. Translated: CASSYGNLATGELFF. The chain has TRBV6-2 or TRBV6-3 and TRBJ2-2; no clear D. V lost 2 bases and J 5 bases, leaving 12 bases between the germline ends. Germline CDR1 MNHEY, CDR2 SVGEGT. The CDR3 contains 15 residues.

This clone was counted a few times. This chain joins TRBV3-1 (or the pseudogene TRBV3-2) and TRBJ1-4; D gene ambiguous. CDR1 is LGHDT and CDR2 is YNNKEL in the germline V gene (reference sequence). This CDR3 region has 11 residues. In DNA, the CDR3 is TGTAGCGTCTCGACTAATGAAAAACTGTTTTTT. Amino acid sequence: CSVSTNEKLFF.

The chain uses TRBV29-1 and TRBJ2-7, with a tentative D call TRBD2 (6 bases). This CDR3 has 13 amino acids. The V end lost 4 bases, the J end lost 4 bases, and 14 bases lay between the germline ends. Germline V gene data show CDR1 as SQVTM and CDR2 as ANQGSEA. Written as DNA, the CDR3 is TGCAGCGTTGGAGCTAGCGTTGGATACGAGCAGTACTTC. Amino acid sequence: CSVGASVGYEQYF.

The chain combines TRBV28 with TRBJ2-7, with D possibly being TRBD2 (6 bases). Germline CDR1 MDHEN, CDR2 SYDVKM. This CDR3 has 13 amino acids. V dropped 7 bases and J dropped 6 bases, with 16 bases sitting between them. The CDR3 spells CASMEGLRGEQYF. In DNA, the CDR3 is TGTGCCAGCATGGAGGGGCTCCGAGGCGAGCAGTACTTC.

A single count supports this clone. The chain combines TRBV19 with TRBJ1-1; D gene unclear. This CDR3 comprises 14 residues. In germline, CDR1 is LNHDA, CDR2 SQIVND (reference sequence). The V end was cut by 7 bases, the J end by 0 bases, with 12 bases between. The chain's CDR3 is CASNKQQMNTEAFF. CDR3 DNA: TGTGCCAGTAACAAACAGCAGATGAACACTGAAGCTTTCTTT.

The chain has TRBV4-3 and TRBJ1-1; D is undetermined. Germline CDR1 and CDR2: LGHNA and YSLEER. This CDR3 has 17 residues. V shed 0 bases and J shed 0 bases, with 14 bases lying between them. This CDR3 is CASSQDLWNSLNTEAFF. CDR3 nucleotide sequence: TGCGCCAGCAGCCAAGATTTGTGGAACAGCTTGAACACTGAAGCTTTCTTT.

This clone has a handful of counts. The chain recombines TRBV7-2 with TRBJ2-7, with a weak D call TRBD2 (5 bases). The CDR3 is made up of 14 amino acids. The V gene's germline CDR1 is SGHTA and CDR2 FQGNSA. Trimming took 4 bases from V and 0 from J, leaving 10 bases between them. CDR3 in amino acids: CASSWGGSSYEQYF. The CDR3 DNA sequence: TGTGCCAGCAGCTGGGGTGGGAGCTCCTACGAGCAGTACTTC.

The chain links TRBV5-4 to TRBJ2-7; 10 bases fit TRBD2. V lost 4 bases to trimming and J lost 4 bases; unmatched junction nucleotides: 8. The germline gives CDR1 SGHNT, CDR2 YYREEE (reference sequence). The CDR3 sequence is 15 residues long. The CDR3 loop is CASSPLAGGRYEQYF. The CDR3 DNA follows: TGTGCCAGCAGCCCCTTAGCGGGGGGACGATACGAGCAGTACTTC. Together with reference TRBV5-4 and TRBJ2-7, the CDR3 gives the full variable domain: ETGVTQSPTHLIKTRGQQVTLRCSSQSGHNTVSWYQQALGQGPQFIFQYYREEENGRGNFPPRFSGLQFPNYSSELNVNALELDDSALYLCASSPLAGGRYEQYFGPGTRLTVT.